This T cell receptor (beta chain) was recorded in a study of vaccination and CD4 T cells after COVID-19. Study background: Collection of post-vaccine samples followed dose two by a median around 72 days, spanning a range of 14 to 241.

Cultured CD4+ T cells had their DNA profiled by the Oncomine TCR Beta short-read assay. Using its own MiXCR run on the PCR reads, TCRdb lists one record per CDR3 protein. The sample shows 7,000 or so distinct CDR3 sequences, 43% of them seen only once. The CDR3 has 14 residues. Germline loops: CDR1 SGHVS, CDR2 FNYEAQ. Trimming shortened V by 1 base and J by 4 bases, and 8 bases separated the two germline ends. In regard to this clonotype: As yet, its antigen is unknown.

As for treatment: roughly 11-day PBMC culture with coronavirus spike peptide pools or control peptides (ViraFEST assay). These CD4+ T cells came from an unexposed donor, sampled before the COVID-19 pandemic (2011-2018). IL-2 (roughly 10 IU/ml) and peptide pools (approximately 10 ug/ml) were added to cultures of two million PBMCs per well. The sample comprised CD4+ T cells from blood, cultured in vitro. The V and J genes are TRBV7-6 and TRBJ1-3; D not resolved. The sequence was collected from a human donor in good health. The CDR3 region is CASSLGAEGNTIYF. The DNA for the CDR3 is TGTGCCAGCAGCTTAGGGGCAGAAGGAAACACCATATATTTT.